This T cell receptor (beta chain) was captured by sequencing in a study of cytomegalovirus exposure and HLA in healthy donors. Study results and limitations: Across donors, sequencing depth was assumed by presence/absence analyses to be roughly uniform. Exclusion as indistinguishable affected some V segments, including TRBV6-2 and TRBV6-3. Most CMV-associated TCR beta chains were later found to appear HLA-restricted. Rarity held for most TCR sequences, but there were some public TCRs that occurred in many donors.

Worth noting for this clone: The antigen is unknown.

This CDR3 is 15 amino acids long. From germline, CDR1 is SGDLS and CDR2 YYNGEE. Trimming cost V 4 bases and J 9 bases; bases outside gene matches: 9. Vbeta (60) and Jbeta (13) primers were used in the PCR. Data came from immunoSEQ multiplex PCR; TCRdb stores just in-frame clones and leaves some out. Counted here are 90,000 to 120,000 clones, about 70% occurring once; the ten biggest clones make up around 2.5%. The receptor was derived from a man between 50 and 59 years old in good health and CMV-seropositive. The chain recombines TRBV9 with TRBJ2-1; TRBD1 agrees at 11 bases. The source material was PBMCs. The CDR3 DNA follows: TGTGCCAGCAGCCTTGGGACAGGGGGAAGCGGTGAGCAGTTCTTC. This codes for CASSLGTGGSGEQFF.